A selection of T cell receptor beta chains follows, all from one sample in a study of cytomegalovirus exposure and HLA in healthy donors. Only in-frame clones appear in the TCRdb table, and some are missing; sequencing was by immunoSEQ multiplex PCR. Of some 85,000 clones listed, roughly 79% are singletons. What was sequenced was PBMCs. These receptors came from a male donor in good health and CMV-seronegative. Both conserved end residues are part of each CDR3. Size is omitted from some rows. Given values are once, few, many or a class for expanded clones.

J gene: TRBJ1-6
V gene: TRBV5-6
clone size: .
CDR3 protein: CASSLGQQYNSPLHF

J gene: TRBJ1-2
V gene: TRBV11-2
clone size: few
CDR3 protein: CASSSSGNYGYTF

J gene: TRBJ1-2
V gene: TRBV28
clone size: .
CDR3 protein: CASSVVSWGYTF

J gene: TRBJ1-3
V gene: TRBV5-6
clone size: .
CDR3 protein: CASRVYSGNTIYF

J gene: TRBJ2-1
V gene: TRBV7-3
clone size: .
CDR3 protein: CASSLVGQVDNEQFF

J gene: TRBJ2-5
V gene: TRBV4-1
clone size: once
CDR3 protein: CASSPVERDLETQYF

J gene: TRBJ1-2
V gene: TRBV19
clone size: .
CDR3 protein: CASSTRDRGGYGYTF

J gene: TRBJ2-7
V gene: TRBV7-9
clone size: .
CDR3 protein: CSSSLAESSGRYGYEQYF

J gene: TRBJ2-1
V gene: TRBV11-3
clone size: few
CDR3 protein: CASSLRGDEQFF

J gene: TRBJ2-7
V gene: TRBV6-1
clone size: .
CDR3 protein: CASSGSSYEQYF

J gene: TRBJ1-4
V gene: TRBV5-6
clone size: .
CDR3 protein: CASSFAGGSEKLFF

J gene: TRBJ1-1
V gene: TRBV27
clone size: .
CDR3 protein: CASSFRPGQGFEAFF

J gene: TRBJ1-6
V gene: TRBV5-1
clone size: once
CDR3 protein: CASRTGQTNSPLHF

J gene: TRBJ2-1
V gene: TRBV11-2
clone size: .
CDR3 protein: CASSFSGSAEQFF

J gene: TRBJ1-1
V gene: TRBV9
clone size: once
CDR3 protein: CASSVQDTEAFF

J gene: TRBJ1-1
V gene: TRBV5-1
clone size: .
CDR3 protein: CASSPGTVNTEAFF

J gene: TRBJ1-2
V gene: TRBV28
clone size: .
CDR3 protein: CASSLQGQKQANYGYTF

J gene: TRBJ2-1
V gene: TRBV7-9
clone size: .
CDR3 protein: CASRFPKGGQQPGDEQFF

J gene: TRBJ1-1
V gene: TRBV19
clone size: .
CDR3 protein: CASSTSDRGNTEAFF

J gene: TRBJ1-2
V gene: TRBV7-2
clone size: .
CDR3 protein: CASSLSQGLGYGYTF

J gene: TRBJ2-5
V gene: TRBV7-2
clone size: .
CDR3 protein: CASSSGRQGTQYF

J gene: TRBJ1-2
V gene: TRBV9
clone size: few
CDR3 protein: CASSTTGGVYGYTF

J gene: TRBJ2-3
V gene: TRBV21-1
clone size: .
CDR3 protein: CASSSELAGGREDTQYF

J gene: TRBJ2-1
V gene: TRBV15
clone size: .
CDR3 protein: CATSRERGGYNEQFF

J gene: TRBJ1-3
V gene: TRBV4-3
clone size: .
CDR3 protein: CASSQEGQPGNTIYF

J gene: TRBJ1-2
V gene: TRBV30
clone size: .
CDR3 protein: CAWSVPGGPYGYTF

J gene: TRBJ2-1
V gene: TRBV9
clone size: .
CDR3 protein: CASSVPPGQGHNEQFF

J gene: TRBJ2-7
V gene: TRBV6-1
clone size: .
CDR3 protein: CASSSSGGSSYEQYF

J gene: TRBJ1-2
V gene: TRBV4-3
clone size: .
CDR3 protein: CASSHLQGSNYGYTF

J gene: TRBJ2-5
V gene: TRBV7-2
clone size: few
CDR3 protein: CASSSFPRGPETQYF

J gene: TRBJ2-7
V gene: TRBV19
clone size: once
CDR3 protein: CASSIVGQGFVYEQYF

J gene: TRBJ1-1
V gene: TRBV29-1
clone size: .
CDR3 protein: CSVKGGPDTEAFF

J gene: TRBJ2-4
V gene: TRBV9
clone size: .
CDR3 protein: CASSRQDKNIQYF

J gene: TRBJ2-5
V gene: TRBV7-2
clone size: .
CDR3 protein: CASSLARPPQGTQYF

J gene: TRBJ1-3
V gene: TRBV11-3
clone size: .
CDR3 protein: CASSEGQGAGNTIYF

J gene: TRBJ1-2
V gene: TRBV28
clone size: .
CDR3 protein: CASSFTTGGLGGYTF

J gene: TRBJ2-7
V gene: TRBV5-1
clone size: .
CDR3 protein: CASSFLQVSSSYEQYF

J gene: TRBJ2-1
V gene: TRBV4-3
clone size: once
CDR3 protein: CASSQGGQVFEQFF

J gene: TRBJ2-7
V gene: TRBV19
clone size: medium-sized
CDR3 protein: CASSIGREQYF

J gene: TRBJ2-3
V gene: TRBV5-1
clone size: .
CDR3 protein: CASSLSGSTDTQYF

J gene: TRBJ2-1
V gene: TRBV5-4
clone size: .
CDR3 protein: CASSKAGGAQGNEQFF

J gene: TRBJ2-3
V gene: TRBV5-6
clone size: .
CDR3 protein: CASSVAGGRTDTQYF

J gene: TRBJ1-1
V gene: TRBV30
clone size: .
CDR3 protein: CAWRTGVETEAFF

J gene: TRBJ2-3
V gene: TRBV2
clone size: few
CDR3 protein: CASSAGLADTDTQYF

J gene: TRBJ2-5
V gene: TRBV27
clone size: .
CDR3 protein: CASSRGQETQYF

J gene: TRBJ2-5
V gene: TRBV10-2
clone size: .
CDR3 protein: CASSEIAGVEQYF

J gene: TRBJ1-5
V gene: TRBV2
clone size: .
CDR3 protein: CASSARFANQPQHF

J gene: TRBJ1-5
V gene: TRBV5-6
clone size: few
CDR3 protein: CASSTQGPEPQHF

J gene: TRBJ2-3
V gene: TRBV4-3
clone size: once
CDR3 protein: CASSQTLRGGTDTQYF

J gene: TRBJ1-1
V gene: TRBV5-4
clone size: .
CDR3 protein: CASSRPTGNTEAFF